These 32 T cell receptor beta chains were all obtained from the same sample, sequenced in a study of T cell responses to AZD1222 COVID-19 vaccine. This table comes from immunoSEQ multiplex PCR, and its TCRdb copy is limited to in-frame clones, with some not included. The sample carries about 200,000 clones, under 95% recorded once. This specimen was peripheral blood, taken 28 days after the second AZD1222 dose. Receptor source: an adult who received the AZD1222 COVID-19 vaccine.

The chain is built from TRBV1 and TRBJ2-7. TRBV1 is a recognized pseudogene. The CDR3 totals 19 residues. CDR3 in DNA: TGCACCAGCAGCCCAGAGGCTAAGTTCGAGGGGGGCCTCTACTACGAGCAGTACTTC. The encoded protein is CTSSPEAKFEGGLYYEQYF.

The CDR3 DNA follows: TGTGCCACCAGTGATCGAGGTAGCAATCAGCCCCAGCATTTT. Translated: CATSDRGSNQPQHF. The gene calls are TRBV24-1 and TRBJ1-5; D is undetermined. Trimming cost V 3 bases and J 0 bases, with 5 bases left between them. This CDR3 has 14 amino acids. Germline V gene sequence: CDR1 KGHDR, CDR2 SFDVKD.

This CDR3 is CASSFQGAAKLFF. In DNA, the CDR3 is TGTGCCAGCAGTTTTCAGGGGGCCGCAAAACTGTTTTTT. The chain is built from TRBV12-3 or TRBV12-4 and TRBJ1-4; 8 bases agree with TRBD1. The V and J ends lost 3 bases and 10 bases, in that order; junction bases with no gene match: 4. The CDR3 extends over 13 amino acids.

V gene TRBV25-1 combines with J gene TRBJ2-3; D unresolved. Trimming took 0 bases from V and 6 from J, leaving 7 bases between them. The CDR3 is 13 residues long. Germline V gives CDR1 MGHDK, CDR2 SYGVNS. For the CDR3, the DNA is TGTGCCAGCAGTGAATATCCCCGCGATACGCAGTATTTT. Protein sequence: CASSEYPRDTQYF.

CDR3 DNA sequence: TGCGCCAGCAGCCAAGCGGAGGGTACCTACGAGCAGTACTTC. Translating gives CASSQAEGTYEQYF. This chain links TRBV4-1 with TRBJ2-7; D may be TRBD2 (6 bases). Trimming took off 1 base at V and 2 bases at J, with 9 bases between the two ends. The CDR3 spans 14 residues. Germline V lookup: CDR1 MGHRA, CDR2 YSYEKL.

The J gene is TRBJ2-1, the V gene TRBV6-6; D is uncertain. V dropped 5 bases and J dropped 4 bases, with 6 bases sitting between them. The CDR3 consists of 12 residues. Germline CDR1 reads MNHNY; CDR2 reads SVGAGI (reference sequence). CDR3 loop: CASSTEYNEQFF. DNA of the CDR3: TGTGCCAGCAGTACAGAGTACAATGAGCAGTTCTTC.

V gene TRBV5-1 combines with J gene TRBJ2-3; 9 bases agree with TRBD2. The length of the CDR3 is 17 residues. V lost 3 bases, J lost 0 bases, and 8 bases stayed unmatched. Germline lookup yields CDR1 SGHRS and CDR2 YFSETQ. CDR3 bases: TGCGCCAGCAGCTACCGCCCCAGCGGGGGGAGCACAGATACGCAGTATTTT. The encoded protein is CASSYRPSGGSTDTQYF.

The V gene is TRBV5-6, the J gene TRBJ2-5; D gene unclear. This CDR3 has 14 amino acids. The ends were cut back, 2 bases at V and 7 bases at J, with 15 bases in the middle. Germline-derived CDR1 and CDR2 are SGHDT and YYEEEE. The CDR3 DNA reads as TGTGCCAGCAGCTTAAGGGCAGAACCCGGGACCCAGTACTTC. As protein: CASSLRAEPGTQYF.

This clone was observed once. The rearrangement links TRBV7-9 to TRBJ1-2; perhaps TRBD1 as D (5 bases). Germline lookup yields CDR1 SEHNR and CDR2 FQNEAQ (reference sequence). The CDR3 covers 13 residues. V dropped 5 bases and J dropped 6 bases, with 13 bases sitting between them. The CDR3, as DNA: TGTGCCAGCAGCGGGGGAGGGAATAATGGCTACACCTTC. Its translation is CASSGGGNNGYTF.

V usage is TRBV3-1 (or the pseudogene TRBV3-2) and J usage is TRBJ1-2, with D unresolved. The V gene lost 0 bases and the J gene lost 2 bases, with 10 bases spanning the gap. The CDR3 covers 15 residues. Germline V gene data show CDR1 as LGHDT and CDR2 as YNNKEL (reference sequence). This CDR3 is CASSQDPGLNYGYTF. The CDR3 bases are TGTGCCAGCAGCCAAGACCCCGGTCTAAACTATGGCTACACCTTC.

The V and J genes are TRBV25-1 and TRBJ1-6; 8 nucleotides agree with TRBD1. The CDR3 sequence is 13 residues long. CDR1 is MGHDK, CDR2 SYGVNS, per germline. V shed 7 bases, J shed 10 bases, and the junction held 6 bases outside the gene matches. CDR3 sequence (DNA): TGTGCCAGCACCGGACAGGGACGGTCACCCCTCCACTTT. It translates to CASTGQGRSPLHF.

This clone appeared once. J is TRBJ2-1 and V is TRBV20-1, with D unresolved. The CDR3 length is 10 residues. Germline V gene data show CDR1 as DFQATT and CDR2 as SNEGSKA (reference sequence). The V end lost 6 bases, the J end lost 2 bases, and 2 bases lay between the germline ends. The CDR3 nucleotides read TGCAGTGCGGCCTACAATGAGCAGTTCTTC. Amino acids: CSAAYNEQFF.

J is TRBJ1-1 and V is TRBV6-5; D not certain. The CDR3 covers 13 residues. The germline V gene has CDR1 MNHEY and CDR2 SVGAGI. V lost 6 bases and J lost 1, with 9 bases in between. In DNA form, the CDR3 reads TGTGCCAGCAGCAGCCCCTCGAACACTGAAGCTTTCTTT. Translation gives CASSSPSNTEAFF.

The chain couples TRBV2 to TRBJ1-1, with 8 bases lining up with TRBD1. Germline V gene sequence: CDR1 SNHLY, CDR2 FYNNEI. This CDR3 is built from 14 residues. V lost 5 bases to trimming and J lost 5 bases; unmatched junction nucleotides: 7. In DNA form, the CDR3 reads TGTGCCAGCAGTAACCAGGGGGCATTGACTGAAGCTTTCTTT. This encodes CASSNQGALTEAFF.

In its sample, this clone was seen once. The CDR3 DNA sequence: TGTGCCAGCAGCTTAGAAGCGACTAGGCCGTTCTTC. Amino acids: CASSLEATRPFF. J is TRBJ2-1 and V is TRBV7-9, with D perhaps matching TRBD2 (6 bases). In germline, CDR1 is SEHNR, CDR2 FQNEAQ (reference sequence). CDR3 length: 12 amino acids. Trimming left V 1 base short and J 15 bases short, with 13 bases between.

Only a few counts were recorded for this clone. CDR3 amino acids: CASSWGVGEQFF. CDR3 sequence (DNA): TGTGCCAGCAGCTGGGGAGTAGGGGAGCAGTTCTTC. The gene calls are TRBV5-4 and TRBJ2-1; a weak D match, TRBD2 (5 bases). The V gene's germline CDR1 is SGHNT and CDR2 YYREEE (reference sequence). V was clipped by 3 bases and J by 10 bases, with 11 bases between them. The CDR3 extends over 12 amino acids.

This clone was detected only once. V is TRBV19 and J is TRBJ2-1; D is possibly TRBD2 (6 bases). Trimming took off 3 bases at V and 13 bases at J, with 13 bases between the two ends. This CDR3 is 12 amino acids long. Germline loops: CDR1 LNHDA, CDR2 SQIVND (reference sequence). The CDR3 protein is CASSMGGVGQFF. The CDR3 region has the DNA TGTGCCAGTAGTATGGGCGGGGTGGGTCAGTTCTTC. The variable domain in full, completed from reference TRBV19 and TRBJ2-1, reads DGGITQSPKYLFRKEGQNVTLSCEQNLNHDAMYWYRQDPGQGLRLIYYSQIVNDFQKGDIAEGYSVSREKKESFPLTVTSAQKNPTAFYLCASSMGGVGQFFGPGTRLTVL.

The chain combines TRBV7-2 with TRBJ1-2; D ambiguous. Germline V gives CDR1 SGHTA, CDR2 FQGNSA. The germline V and J ends were trimmed by 1 base and 8 bases, with 20 bases remaining between them. There are 16 residues in the CDR3. The CDR3: CASSLDWEGIMGGYTF. In DNA, the CDR3 is TGTGCCAGCAGCTTAGATTGGGAAGGGATAATGGGGGGCTACACCTTC.

The chain has TRBV19 and TRBJ2-2, with a weak D call TRBD2 (7 bases). Trimming removed 7 bases at V and 4 bases at J, with 13 bases between. The germline V gene has CDR1 LNHDA and CDR2 SQIVND (reference sequence). The CDR3 runs 14 residues. The CDR3: CASKEGGTTGELFF. DNA of the CDR3: TGTGCCAGTAAAGAGGGGGGGACCACCGGGGAGCTGTTTTTT.

A single count supports this clone. This sequence joins TRBV19 and TRBJ2-3; 9 positions match TRBD2. The CDR3 runs to 16 residues. V lost 3 bases and J lost 4; bases outside the gene matches: 8. The germline V gene encodes CDR1 LNHDA and CDR2 SQIVND (reference sequence). Here the CDR3 reads CASSMEARGGPDTQYF. The CDR3 DNA is TGTGCCAGTAGTATGGAGGCGCGGGGGGGCCCAGATACGCAGTATTTT.

The chain couples TRBV18 to TRBJ1-4, with no clear D. Looked up from germline, CDR1 is KGHSH and CDR2 is LQKENI. The CDR3 covers 20 residues. V gave up 0 bases and J gave up 0 bases, with 20 bases separating them. CDR3 in amino acids: CASSPPSEVSRIATNEKLFF. The DNA of the CDR3 is TGTGCCAGCTCACCACCGTCCGAAGTATCCAGGATTGCAACTAATGAAAAACTGTTTTTT.

V usage is TRBV6-5 and J usage is TRBJ1-5; D unclear. Trimming took off 7 bases at V and 0 bases at J, with 7 bases between the two ends. Germline V gene sequence: CDR1 MNHEY, CDR2 SVGAGI. CDR3 length: 13 residues. CDR3 bases: TGTGCCAGCATGCAGACTAGCAATCAGCCCCAGCATTTT. Encoded protein: CASMQTSNQPQHF.

V is TRBV9 and J is TRBJ2-7, with TRBD1 identical over 8 bases. The CDR3 length is 14 residues. CDR1 and CDR2 from the germline V gene are SGDLS and YYNGEE. V lost 4 bases to trimming and J lost 7 bases; unmatched junction nucleotides: 10. CDR3 sequence: CASSTQDRDREQYF. The CDR3 coding sequence is TGTGCCAGCAGCACCCAGGACAGGGATAGGGAGCAGTACTTC.

The chain combines TRBV4-1 with TRBJ2-6; 14 bases align to TRBD2. Germline V CDR1 and CDR2: MGHRA, YSYEKL. The ends lost 4 bases at V and 5 bases at J; junction bases unmatched: 7. CDR3 length: 18 residues. DNA for the CDR3: TGCGCCAGCAGCCCTCAGACTAGCGGGGGGGAAAGGGCCAACGTCCTGACTTTC. Its translation: CASSPQTSGGERANVLTF.

This clone has just one count. This sequence joins TRBV18 and TRBJ1-1; TRBD1 might be the D (5 bases). The CDR3 is 14 amino acids. Germline CDR1 and CDR2: KGHSH and LQKENI. Trimming cost V 4 bases and J 1 base, with 10 bases left between them. CDR3 region: CASSLATGNTEAFF. The CDR3 coding sequence is TGTGCCAGCTCACTCGCCACAGGGAACACTGAAGCTTTCTTT.

This clone was observed a few times. V usage is TRBV5-1 and J usage is TRBJ2-7; 7 nucleotides match TRBD1. Germline V gene data show CDR1 as SGHRS and CDR2 as YFSETQ. The CDR3 loop spans 15 amino acids. Trimming at V came to 0 bases and at J to 5 bases, leaving 8 bases not matched to a gene. The chain's CDR3 is CASSLGVTGSDEQYF. Written as DNA, the CDR3 is TGCGCCAGCAGCTTGGGGGTGACAGGGTCTGACGAGCAGTACTTC.

The genes are TRBV6-5 and TRBJ1-1, with D possibly TRBD1 on 6 matching bases. In germline, CDR1 is MNHEY, CDR2 SVGAGI. The V end was cut by 7 bases, the J end by 5 bases, with 17 bases between. This CDR3 is built from 14 residues. This CDR3 reads CASMRGGAETEAFF. CDR3 nucleotides: TGTGCCAGCATGAGGGGGGGCGCTGAGACTGAAGCTTTCTTT.

The chain couples TRBV6-1 to TRBJ1-6; TRBD1 matches 8 bases. Per germline, CDR1 MNHNS and CDR2 SASEGT. The CDR3 runs 15 residues. V trimming: 0 bases; J trimming: 10 bases; junction bases outside the gene matches: 5. CDR3 sequence: CASSEARTGRSPLHF. As DNA, the CDR3 is TGTGCCAGCAGTGAAGCGAGGACAGGGAGGTCACCCCTCCACTTT.

This chain uses TRBV10-3 with TRBJ1-1, with 11 bases that match TRBD1. The CDR3 is 17 residues long. The germline V gene has CDR1 ENHRY and CDR2 SYGVKD. The ends lost 2 bases at V and 3 bases at J; junction bases unmatched: 8. Here the CDR3 reads CAISETSRTGGYTEAFF. In DNA form, the CDR3 reads TGTGCCATCAGTGAGACCTCTAGGACAGGGGGCTACACTGAAGCTTTCTTT.

This rearrangement joins TRBV4-2 to TRBJ2-3, with TRBD2 matching over 7 bases. The V gene end was trimmed by 0 bases and the J gene end by 4 bases; junction bases not matched to a gene: 7. In germline, CDR1 is LGHNA, CDR2 YNFKEQ. This CDR3 contains 16 residues. The CDR3 loop is CASSQEGRGFADTQYF. CDR3 bases: TGTGCCAGCAGCCAAGAAGGGAGGGGATTTGCAGATACGCAGTATTTT.

This clone was picked up one time. The chain combines TRBV28 with TRBJ2-7; D is possibly TRBD1 (7 bases). V shed 2 bases and J shed 5 bases, with 22 bases lying between them. Germline-derived CDR1 and CDR2 are MDHEN and SYDVKM. The length of the CDR3 is 17 residues. The DNA of the CDR3 is TGTGCCAGCAGTTTAACCCCCGGAGGGGGCGCCGACAACGAGCAGTACTTC. Residues: CASSLTPGGGADNEQYF.

This clone was seen once. This chain joins TRBV19 and TRBJ2-3, with D perhaps TRBD2 (5 bases). This CDR3 comprises 14 residues. Germline V lookup: CDR1 LNHDA, CDR2 SQIVND (reference sequence). The ends were cut back, 2 bases at V and 4 bases at J, with 10 bases in the middle. CDR3 protein: CASSILRDPDTQYF. As DNA, the CDR3 is TGTGCCAGTAGTATACTCCGGGATCCAGATACGCAGTATTTT. Using reference TRBV19 and TRBJ2-3 for the parts outside the CDR3, the full variable domain is DGGITQSPKYLFRKEGQNVTLSCEQNLNHDAMYWYRQDPGQGLRLIYYSQIVNDFQKGDIAEGYSVSREKKESFPLTVTSAQKNPTAFYLCASSILRDPDTQYFGPGTRLTVL.